Listed below are T cell receptor beta chains from one sample, sequenced in a study of cytomegalovirus exposure and HLA in healthy donors. TCRdb keeps only in-frame clones here, not all; method: immunoSEQ multiplex PCR. The profile shows about 120,000 clones, approximately 79% of them singletons. Sequencing was performed on PBMCs. Receptors were obtained from a middle-aged man in good health and CMV-seropositive. Both conserved end residues are trimmed from each CDR3. Fields, in order: V gene, clone size, J gene, CDR3 protein. Rows give clone size only sometimes, using once, few, many, or a class for an expanded clone.

v_gene: TRBV28; abundance: NA; j_gene: TRBJ2-2; CDR3aa: ASIQGDGELF
v_gene: TRBV5-1; abundance: NA; j_gene: TRBJ2-5; CDR3aa: ASSPTGNGETQY
v_gene: TRBV10-2; abundance: NA; j_gene: TRBJ2-3; CDR3aa: ASKTVSVVTDTQY
v_gene: TRBV21-1; abundance: once; j_gene: TRBJ1-5; CDR3aa: ASSISANGRDRGSYQPQH
v_gene: TRBV27; abundance: once; j_gene: TRBJ2-1; CDR3aa: ASSDGQGYYNEQF
v_gene: TRBV19; abundance: NA; j_gene: TRBJ2-7; CDR3aa: ASSIARGPHEQY
v_gene: TRBV7-9; abundance: NA; j_gene: TRBJ1-2; CDR3aa: ASSHDRSSWGYT
v_gene: TRBV7-2; abundance: NA; j_gene: TRBJ2-5; CDR3aa: ASSLRDRGQETQY
v_gene: TRBV10-1; abundance: few; j_gene: TRBJ2-5; CDR3aa: AQGETQY
v_gene: TRBV10-1; abundance: NA; j_gene: TRBJ1-5; CDR3aa: ASSPGGRNQPQH
v_gene: TRBV7-2; abundance: NA; j_gene: TRBJ1-2; CDR3aa: ASSLVQESYGYT
v_gene: TRBV7-6; abundance: NA; j_gene: TRBJ1-4; CDR3aa: ASSARGGPALDLSTNEKLF
v_gene: TRBV7-9; abundance: NA; j_gene: TRBJ1-6; CDR3aa: ASRPGTVNSPLH
v_gene: TRBV11-2; abundance: NA; j_gene: TRBJ2-7; CDR3aa: ATSSHGGEYEQY
v_gene: TRBV2; abundance: NA; j_gene: TRBJ1-2; CDR3aa: ASRTGGTNYGYT
v_gene: TRBV7-9; abundance: NA; j_gene: TRBJ2-1; CDR3aa: ASNAQGDTLAGEQF
v_gene: TRBV27; abundance: NA; j_gene: TRBJ1-2; CDR3aa: ASSAWGESDYGYT
v_gene: TRBV5-5; abundance: once; j_gene: TRBJ2-7; CDR3aa: ASTRTVDEQY
v_gene: TRBV27; abundance: NA; j_gene: TRBJ2-7; CDR3aa: ASSSNTPSGGPYEQY
v_gene: TRBV7-9; abundance: NA; j_gene: TRBJ1-5; CDR3aa: ASSLGEYSNQPQH
v_gene: TRBV6-5; abundance: NA; j_gene: TRBJ1-2; CDR3aa: ASSYSRTGGGYGYT
v_gene: TRBV10-2; abundance: NA; j_gene: TRBJ2-1; CDR3aa: ASRSGSSYNEQF
v_gene: TRBV19; abundance: few; j_gene: TRBJ1-6; CDR3aa: ASSPIRGANSPLH
v_gene: TRBV29-1; abundance: few; j_gene: TRBJ1-2; CDR3aa: SGDSNYGYT
v_gene: TRBV10-2; abundance: once; j_gene: TRBJ1-4; CDR3aa: ASSDENLSIYWRGGNEKLF
v_gene: TRBV12-5; abundance: NA; j_gene: TRBJ1-1; CDR3aa: ASGLTDRHTEAF
v_gene: TRBV11-2; abundance: NA; j_gene: TRBJ2-1; CDR3aa: ASSLESSGSSYNEQF
v_gene: TRBV14; abundance: NA; j_gene: TRBJ2-2; CDR3aa: ASSQVGGTGELF
v_gene: TRBV10-3; abundance: NA; j_gene: TRBJ1-5; CDR3aa: AISPAGNQPQH
v_gene: TRBV28; abundance: NA; j_gene: TRBJ2-7; CDR3aa: ASRPGQGANEQY
v_gene: TRBV10-3; abundance: NA; j_gene: TRBJ2-7; CDR3aa: AISDRDRDSYEQY
v_gene: TRBV11-2; abundance: NA; j_gene: TRBJ1-1; CDR3aa: ASSLGTGTGNTEAF
v_gene: TRBV9; abundance: NA; j_gene: TRBJ1-2; CDR3aa: ASSPGDRGLIHYGYT
v_gene: TRBV10-3; abundance: NA; j_gene: TRBJ2-7; CDR3aa: AISPGQSYEQY
v_gene: TRBV19; abundance: few; j_gene: TRBJ1-4; CDR3aa: ASSLPGDRNEKLF
v_gene: TRBV5-1; abundance: NA; j_gene: TRBJ2-7; CDR3aa: ASSLTGSGYEQY
v_gene: TRBV11-3; abundance: NA; j_gene: TRBJ1-2; CDR3aa: ASTTGGYGYT
v_gene: TRBV27; abundance: once; j_gene: TRBJ2-7; CDR3aa: ASSLDGRPSYEQY
v_gene: TRBV6-4; abundance: NA; j_gene: NA; CDR3aa: ASKLEASGMYEQY
v_gene: TRBV11-2; abundance: NA; j_gene: TRBJ2-1; CDR3aa: ASSSQLSTTYNEQF
v_gene: TRBV7-6; abundance: few; j_gene: TRBJ2-7; CDR3aa: ASSPTGQSYEQY
v_gene: TRBV2; abundance: NA; j_gene: TRBJ2-2; CDR3aa: ASSAGRGSTGELF
v_gene: TRBV9; abundance: NA; j_gene: TRBJ2-5; CDR3aa: ASSGGGGQETQY
v_gene: TRBV5-8; abundance: NA; j_gene: TRBJ2-3; CDR3aa: ASSFSYGVLSGDTQY
v_gene: TRBV27; abundance: NA; j_gene: TRBJ2-3; CDR3aa: ASSFGYTQY
v_gene: TRBV27; abundance: NA; j_gene: TRBJ2-1; CDR3aa: ASSPSSGETYNEQF
v_gene: TRBV19; abundance: NA; j_gene: TRBJ1-3; CDR3aa: ASKPLVDGSSGNTIY
v_gene: TRBV5-1; abundance: NA; j_gene: TRBJ2-7; CDR3aa: ASSQLAGGNPYEQY
v_gene: TRBV4-1; abundance: NA; j_gene: TRBJ1-3; CDR3aa: ASSQDRGQGNTIY
v_gene: TRBV5-4; abundance: few; j_gene: TRBJ2-7; CDR3aa: ASSLEGLAGVDEQY
v_gene: TRBV28; abundance: NA; j_gene: TRBJ1-1; CDR3aa: ASDQGRSEAF
v_gene: TRBV11-2; abundance: NA; j_gene: TRBJ2-3; CDR3aa: ASSSIPLAGGEPTDTQY
v_gene: TRBV7-2; abundance: once; j_gene: TRBJ2-5; CDR3aa: ASSLGGTQETQY